This record concerns one T cell receptor (beta chain) sequence. The assay was immunoSEQ multiplex PCR, and TCRdb's table has in-frame clones only and misses some. This table has approximately 17,000 clones, roughly 80% appearing once. The germline V gene encodes CDR1 MNHEY and CDR2 SVGAGI. This CDR3 has 15 amino acids. The V and J ends lost 4 bases and 2 bases, in that order; junction bases with no gene match: 3. Treatment meaning: randomized to nivolumab then ipilimumab (arm A) or the reverse (arm B). None of the patients previously received DNA-damaging chemotherapy. PBMC sorting kept live CD3+CD8+ cells without CD19 or CD56. The source of the sample is a study of sequential checkpoint blockade in melanoma. Study summary: Randomization was 1:1 between first-line nivolumab→ipilimumab and ipilimumab→nivolumab. Maintenance nivolumab came after either treatment sequence.

V and J are TRBV6-5 and TRBJ2-7, with 12 bases aligning to TRBD2. The sequence was collected from a human donor with melanoma. Sequencing used CD8+ T cells sorted from blood (inferred from file names), obtained from a patient given nivolumab and ipilimumab in sequence. CDR3 protein: CASSFGLAGTYEQYF. The CDR3, as DNA: TGTGCCAGCAGTTTCGGACTAGCGGGGACCTACGAGCAGTACTTC.